This T cell receptor beta chain was profiled in a study of glioma-infiltrating T cells. Study-level findings and limits: Only very few CDR3 sequences appeared in both tissue and blood. Above-expected tissue-blood divergence occurred in all gliomas, most in low-grade ones.

The iRepertoire nested amplicon-rescue multiplex PCR amplified TCR alpha and beta CDR3s from RNA. For one-step reverse transcription and amplification, 100-400 ng of tissue mRNA or PBMC total RNA was used. MiXCR, applied by TCRdb to the multiplex PCR reads, yields one record per CDR3 protein. The sample lists under 150,000 distinct CDR3 sequences, roughly a quarter occurring once. This CDR3 is 14 amino acids long. V lost 9 bases and J 0 bases, leaving 13 bases between the germline ends. On this clonotype: Its antigen is still unknown.

The genes are TRBV12-3 or TRBV12-4 and TRBJ2-3; D perhaps matches TRBD1 (7 bases). The sequenced sample consisted of glioma tissue, nonneoplastic brain tissue, or PBMCs (not recorded which). The sequence derives from a human donor with low-grade glioma or glioblastoma, undergoing nonglioma brain surgery, or in good health (not recorded which). The CDR3 protein is CASGPGGSTDTQYF. CDR3 sequence (DNA): TGTGCCAGTGGGCCAGGGGGGAGCACAGATACGCAGTATTTT.